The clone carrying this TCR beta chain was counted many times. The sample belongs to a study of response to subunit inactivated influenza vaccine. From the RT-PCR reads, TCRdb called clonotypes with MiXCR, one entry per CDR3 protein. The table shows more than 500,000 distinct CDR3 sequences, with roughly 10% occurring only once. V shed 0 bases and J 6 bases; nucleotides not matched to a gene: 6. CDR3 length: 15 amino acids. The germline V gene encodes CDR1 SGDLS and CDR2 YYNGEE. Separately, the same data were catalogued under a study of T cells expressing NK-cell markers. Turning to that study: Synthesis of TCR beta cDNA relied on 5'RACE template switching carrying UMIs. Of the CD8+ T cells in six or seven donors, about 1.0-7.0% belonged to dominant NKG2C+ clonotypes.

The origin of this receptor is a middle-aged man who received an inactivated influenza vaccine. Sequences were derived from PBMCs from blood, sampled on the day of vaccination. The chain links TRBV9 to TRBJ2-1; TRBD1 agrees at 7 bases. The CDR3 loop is CASSVGTGSGNEQFF. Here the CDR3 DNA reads TGTGCCAGCAGCGTAGGGACAGGCAGCGGCAATGAGCAGTTCTTC.